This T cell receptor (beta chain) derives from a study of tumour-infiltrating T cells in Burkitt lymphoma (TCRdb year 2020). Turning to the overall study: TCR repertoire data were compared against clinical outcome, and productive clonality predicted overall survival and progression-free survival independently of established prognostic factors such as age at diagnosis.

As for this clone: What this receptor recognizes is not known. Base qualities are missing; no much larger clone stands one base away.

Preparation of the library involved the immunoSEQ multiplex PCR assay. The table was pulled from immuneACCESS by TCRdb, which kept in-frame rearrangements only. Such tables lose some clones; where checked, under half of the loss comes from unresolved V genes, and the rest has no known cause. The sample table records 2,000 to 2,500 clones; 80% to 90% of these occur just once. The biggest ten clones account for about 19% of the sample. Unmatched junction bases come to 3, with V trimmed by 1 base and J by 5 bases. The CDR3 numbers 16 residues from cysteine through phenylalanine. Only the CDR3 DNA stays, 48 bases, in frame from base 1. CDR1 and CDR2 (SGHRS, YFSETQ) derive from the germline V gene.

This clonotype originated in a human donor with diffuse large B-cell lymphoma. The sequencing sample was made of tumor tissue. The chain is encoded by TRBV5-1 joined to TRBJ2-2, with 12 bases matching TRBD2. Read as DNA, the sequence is TGCGCCAGCAGCTTGCGTCTAGCGGGAGGGACCGGGGAGCTGTTTTTT. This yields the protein CASSLRLAGGTGELFF.